This T cell receptor (beta chain) was recovered during a study of molecular identifiers for immune sequencing clone quantification. This clonotype was detected ten times or more. Trimming cost V 1 base and J 6 bases; bases outside gene matches: 7. Germline assignment: CDR1 LGHNA and CDR2 YSLEER. This CDR3 has 17 residues. MiXCR, run by TCRdb on the PCR reads, gives a single entry per CDR3 protein. The repertoire consists of under 650,000 distinct CDR3 sequences, with just under 20% occurring once and the leading ten covering roughly 0.85%. Sequenced material: naive CD8+ T cells from blood, with Jurkat cell RNA spiked in. Documented subset: FACS-sorted CD8+CD4-CCR7+CD45RA+ naive T cells. The receptor comes from a human donor in good health. Some libraries in this study had Jurkat cell RNA spiked in. The genes are TRBV4-3 and TRBJ2-3; 13 positions agree with TRBD2. CDR3 sequence (DNA): TGCGCCAGCAGCCAAGCTCCGACTAGCGGGGGGATCGATACGCAGTATTTT. Translating gives CASSQAPTSGGIDTQYF.